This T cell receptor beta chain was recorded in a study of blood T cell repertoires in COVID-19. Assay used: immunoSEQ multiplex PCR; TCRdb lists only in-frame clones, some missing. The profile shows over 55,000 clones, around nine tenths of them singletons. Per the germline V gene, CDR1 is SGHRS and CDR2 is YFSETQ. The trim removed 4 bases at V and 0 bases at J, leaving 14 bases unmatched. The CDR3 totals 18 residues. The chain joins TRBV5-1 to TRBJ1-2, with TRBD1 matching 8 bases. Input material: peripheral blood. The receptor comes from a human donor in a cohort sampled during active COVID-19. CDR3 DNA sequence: TGCGCCAGCAGCCTTTCCTACTGGACAGGGAGAACTAACTATGGCTACACCTTC. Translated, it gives CASSLSYWTGRTNYGYTF.